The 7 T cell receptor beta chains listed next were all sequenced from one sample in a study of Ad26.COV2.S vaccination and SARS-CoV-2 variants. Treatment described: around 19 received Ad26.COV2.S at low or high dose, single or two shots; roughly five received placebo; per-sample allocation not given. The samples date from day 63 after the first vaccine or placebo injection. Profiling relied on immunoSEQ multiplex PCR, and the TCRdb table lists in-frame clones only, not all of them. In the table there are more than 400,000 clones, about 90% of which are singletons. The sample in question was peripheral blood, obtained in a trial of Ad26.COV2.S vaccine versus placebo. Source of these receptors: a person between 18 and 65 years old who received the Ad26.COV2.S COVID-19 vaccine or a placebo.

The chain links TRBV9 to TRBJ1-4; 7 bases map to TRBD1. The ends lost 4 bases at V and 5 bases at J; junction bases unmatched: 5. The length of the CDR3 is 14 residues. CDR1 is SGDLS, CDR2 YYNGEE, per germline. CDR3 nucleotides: TGTGCCAGCAGCACCCAGGGGGTAAATGAAAAACTGTTTTTT. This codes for CASSTQGVNEKLFF. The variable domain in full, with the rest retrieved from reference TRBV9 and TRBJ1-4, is DSGVTQTPKHLITATGQRVTLRCSPRSGDLSVYWYQQSLDQGLQFLIQYYNGEERAKGNILERFSAQQFPDLHSELNLSSLELGDSALYFCASSTQGVNEKLFFGSGTQLSVL.

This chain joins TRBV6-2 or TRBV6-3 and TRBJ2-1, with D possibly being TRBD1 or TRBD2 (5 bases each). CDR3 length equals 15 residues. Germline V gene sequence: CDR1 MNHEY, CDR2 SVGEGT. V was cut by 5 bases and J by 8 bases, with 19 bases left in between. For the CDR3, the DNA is TGTGCCAGCAGTCCCCGGGACCCCGATGGGGATGAGCAGTTCTTC. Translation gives CASSPRDPDGDEQFF.

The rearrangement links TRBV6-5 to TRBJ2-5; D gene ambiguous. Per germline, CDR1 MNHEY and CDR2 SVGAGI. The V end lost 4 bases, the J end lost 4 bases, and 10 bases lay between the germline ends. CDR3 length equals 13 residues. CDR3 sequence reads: CASSSELGETQYF. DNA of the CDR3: TGTGCCAGCAGTTCTGAGCTGGGAGAGACCCAGTACTTC.

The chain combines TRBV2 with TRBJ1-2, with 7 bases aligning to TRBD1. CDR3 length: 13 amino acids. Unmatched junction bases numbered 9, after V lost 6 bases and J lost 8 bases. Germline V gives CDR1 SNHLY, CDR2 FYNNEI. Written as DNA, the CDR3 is TGTGCCAGCAGCCGACAGGGAGATGGAGGCTACACCTTC. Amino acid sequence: CASSRQGDGGYTF. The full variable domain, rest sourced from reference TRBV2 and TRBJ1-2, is EPEVTQTPSHQVTQMGQEVILRCVPISNHLYFYWYRQILGQKVEFLVSFYNNEISEKSEIFDDQFSVERPDGSNFTLKIRSTKLEDSAMYFCASSRQGDGGYTFGSGTRLTVV.

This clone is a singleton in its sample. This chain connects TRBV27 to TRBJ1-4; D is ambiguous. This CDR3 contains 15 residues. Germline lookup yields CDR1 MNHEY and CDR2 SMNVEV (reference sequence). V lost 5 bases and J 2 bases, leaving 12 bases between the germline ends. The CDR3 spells CASSPRPRTNEKLFF. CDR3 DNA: TGTGCCAGCAGTCCTCGACCGAGGACTAATGAAAAACTGTTTTTT.

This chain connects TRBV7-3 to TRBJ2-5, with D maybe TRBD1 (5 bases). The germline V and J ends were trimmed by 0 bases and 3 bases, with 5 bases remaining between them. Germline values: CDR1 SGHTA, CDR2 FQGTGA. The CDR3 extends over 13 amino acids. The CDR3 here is CASSLTGEETQYF. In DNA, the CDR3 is TGTGCCAGCAGCTTAACAGGGGAAGAGACCCAGTACTTC. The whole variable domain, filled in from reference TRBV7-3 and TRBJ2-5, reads GAGVSQTPSNKVTEKGKYVELRCDPISGHTALYWYRQSLGQGPEFLIYFQGTGAADDSGLPNDRFFAVRPEGSVSTLKIQRTERGDSAVYLCASSLTGEETQYFGPGTRLLVL.

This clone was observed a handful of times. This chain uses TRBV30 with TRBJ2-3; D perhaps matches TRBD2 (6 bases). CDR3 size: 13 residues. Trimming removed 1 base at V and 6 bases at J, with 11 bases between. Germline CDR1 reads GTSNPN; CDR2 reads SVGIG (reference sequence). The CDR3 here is CAWSGGIGDTQYF. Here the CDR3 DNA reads TGTGCCTGGAGTGGCGGGATTGGCGATACGCAGTATTTT. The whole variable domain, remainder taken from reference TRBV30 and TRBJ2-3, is SQTIHQWPATLVQPVGSPLSLECTVEGTSNPNLYWYRQAAGRGLQLLFYSVGIGQISSEVPQNLSASRPQDRQFILSSKKLLLSDSGFYLCAWSGGIGDTQYFGPGTRLTVL.